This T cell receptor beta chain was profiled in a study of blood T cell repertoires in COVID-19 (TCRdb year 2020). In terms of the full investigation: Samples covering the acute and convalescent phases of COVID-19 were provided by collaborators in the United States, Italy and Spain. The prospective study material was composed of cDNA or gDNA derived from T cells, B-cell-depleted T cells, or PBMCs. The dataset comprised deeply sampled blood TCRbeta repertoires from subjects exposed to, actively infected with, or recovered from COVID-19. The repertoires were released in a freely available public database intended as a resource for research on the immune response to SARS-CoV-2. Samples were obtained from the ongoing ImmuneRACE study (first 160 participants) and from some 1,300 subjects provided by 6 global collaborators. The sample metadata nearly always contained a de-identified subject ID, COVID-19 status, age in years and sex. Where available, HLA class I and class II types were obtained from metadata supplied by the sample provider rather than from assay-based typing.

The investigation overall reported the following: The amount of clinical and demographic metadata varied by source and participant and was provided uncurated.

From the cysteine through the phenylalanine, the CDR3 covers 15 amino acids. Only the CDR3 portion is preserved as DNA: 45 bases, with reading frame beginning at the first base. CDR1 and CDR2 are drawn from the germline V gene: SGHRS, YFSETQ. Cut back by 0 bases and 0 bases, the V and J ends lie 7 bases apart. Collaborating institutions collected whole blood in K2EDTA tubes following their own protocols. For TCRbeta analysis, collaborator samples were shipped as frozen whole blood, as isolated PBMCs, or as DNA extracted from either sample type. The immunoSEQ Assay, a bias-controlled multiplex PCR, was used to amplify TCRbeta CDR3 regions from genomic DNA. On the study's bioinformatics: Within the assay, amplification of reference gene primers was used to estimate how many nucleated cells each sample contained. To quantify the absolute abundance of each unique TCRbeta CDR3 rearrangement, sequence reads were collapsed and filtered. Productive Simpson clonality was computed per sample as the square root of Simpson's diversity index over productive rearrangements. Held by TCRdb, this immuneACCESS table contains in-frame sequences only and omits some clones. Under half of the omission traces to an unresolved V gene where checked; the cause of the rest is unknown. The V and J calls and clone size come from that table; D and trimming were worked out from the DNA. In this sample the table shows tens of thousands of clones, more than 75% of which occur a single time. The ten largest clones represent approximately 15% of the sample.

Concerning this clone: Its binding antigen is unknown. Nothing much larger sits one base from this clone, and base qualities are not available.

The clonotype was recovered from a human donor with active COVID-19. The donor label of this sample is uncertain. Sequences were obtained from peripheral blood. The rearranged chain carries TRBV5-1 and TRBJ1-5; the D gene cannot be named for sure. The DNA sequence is TGCGCCAGCAGCTTGGCGGGGAATAGCAATCAGCCCCAGCATTTT. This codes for CASSLAGNSNQPQHF.